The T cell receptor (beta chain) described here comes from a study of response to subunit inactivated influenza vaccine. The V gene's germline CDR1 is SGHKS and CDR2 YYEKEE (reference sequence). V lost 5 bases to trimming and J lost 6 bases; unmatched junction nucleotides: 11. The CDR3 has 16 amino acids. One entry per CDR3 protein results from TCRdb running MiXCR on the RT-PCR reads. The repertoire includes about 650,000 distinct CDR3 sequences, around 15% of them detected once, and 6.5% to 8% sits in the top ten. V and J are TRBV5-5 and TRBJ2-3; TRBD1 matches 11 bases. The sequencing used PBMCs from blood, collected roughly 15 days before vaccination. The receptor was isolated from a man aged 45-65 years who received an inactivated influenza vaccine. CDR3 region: CASSRFPGQGEDTQYF. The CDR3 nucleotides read TGTGCCAGCAGTCGTTTTCCGGGACAGGGGGAGGATACGCAGTATTTT.